A single sample gave rise to the 20 T cell receptor beta chains below, sequenced in a study of cytomegalovirus exposure and HLA in healthy donors. PCR employed 60 Vbeta and 13 Jbeta primers. Assay: immunoSEQ multiplex PCR; the TCRdb copy retains only in-frame clones and omits some. The sample contains about 140,000 clones, around 85% of which appear only once. Sequenced material: PBMCs. These receptor sequences come from a man aged 40-49 years in good health and CMV-seropositive.

The chain links TRBV19 to TRBJ2-4; 10 nucleotides agree with TRBD1. The J segment lost 16 bases and the V segment lost 5 bases, leaving 14 bases of the junction unmatched. Per the germline V gene, CDR1 is LNHDA and CDR2 is SQIVND (reference sequence). This CDR3 spans 14 amino acids. As DNA, the CDR3 is TGTGCCAGTAGTCCAGACAGGGGGCCCAAAGTAGAATACTTC. Translation gives CASSPDRGPKVEYF.

There are a few counts of this clone. CDR3 amino acids: CASSERGPYEQYF. CDR3 in DNA: TGTGCCAGCAGTGAAAGGGGGCCCTACGAGCAGTACTTC. The V gene is TRBV6-1, the J gene TRBJ2-7; 7 positions agree with TRBD1. The germline CDR1 and CDR2 sequences are MNHNS and SASEGT. The CDR3 loop spans 13 amino acids. Trimming cost V 2 bases and J 2 bases; bases outside gene matches: 0.

The chain uses TRBV7-9 and TRBJ2-2; D might be TRBD2 (5 bases). V was cut by 3 bases and J by 2 bases, with 13 bases left in between. The CDR3 covers 16 residues. Per the germline V gene, CDR1 is SEHNR and CDR2 is FQNEAQ (reference sequence). The CDR3 nucleotides read TGTGCCAGCAGCTTCCTGTTAGGGAGAAACACCGGGGAGCTGTTTTTT. Protein sequence: CASSFLLGRNTGELFF. The whole variable domain, remainder taken from reference TRBV7-9 and TRBJ2-2, is DTGVSQNPRHKITKRGQNVTFRCDPISEHNRLYWYRQTLGQGPEFLTYFQNEAQLEKSRLLSDRFSAERPKGSFSTLEIQRTEQGDSAMYLCASSFLLGRNTGELFFGEGSRLTVL.

The rearrangement links TRBV27 to TRBJ2-1, with TRBD1 matching over 7 bases. CDR1 MNHEY and CDR2 SMNVEV come from the germline V gene (reference sequence). After removal of 4 bases from V and 3 bases from J, the junction contained 12 bases not matched to a gene. This CDR3 region has 17 residues. DNA of the CDR3: TGTGCCAGCAGTTCACCGAAGACAGGGAGTAGCTACAATGAGCAGTTCTTC. Its translation is CASSSPKTGSSYNEQFF.

The V gene is TRBV5-1, the J gene TRBJ1-3, with a possible D match to TRBD1 (5 bases). The CDR3 extends over 19 amino acids. Per the germline V gene, CDR1 is SGHRS and CDR2 is YFSETQ. V was shortened by 0 bases and J by 0 bases, with 19 bases between the two germline ends. CDR3: CASSLVLVGDPSSGNTIYF. The CDR3 DNA follows: TGCGCCAGCAGCTTGGTGTTAGTAGGGGATCCGAGCTCTGGAAACACCATATATTTT.

DNA of the CDR3: TGTGCCTCATCCGGCCCGGACAGGGAGCAGTACTTC. Translated, it gives CASSGPDREQYF. This chain joins TRBV27 and TRBJ2-7; 7 bases line up with TRBD1. Trimming removed 11 bases from V and 7 bases from J; junction bases left unmatched: 11. There are 12 residues in the CDR3. Germline CDR1 reads MNHEY; CDR2 reads SMNVEV (reference sequence).

The rearrangement uses TRBV9 and TRBJ2-6; D is ambiguous. Trimming left V 2 bases short and J 0 bases short, with 9 bases between. Germline V gene data show CDR1 as SGDLS and CDR2 as YYNGEE. The CDR3 covers 16 residues. Written as DNA, the CDR3 is TGTGCCAGCAGCGTTAACTTCAACTCTGGGGCCAACGTCCTGACTTTC. It translates to CASSVNFNSGANVLTF. The complete variable domain, with remaining parts taken from reference TRBV9 and TRBJ2-6, reads DSGVTQTPKHLITATGQRVTLRCSPRSGDLSVYWYQQSLDQGLQFLIQYYNGEERAKGNILERFSAQQFPDLHSELNLSSLELGDSALYFCASSVNFNSGANVLTFGAGSRLTVL.

This clone was seen just once. The chain joins TRBV5-1 to TRBJ1-1; D is possibly TRBD1 (6 bases). CDR1 and CDR2 from the germline V gene are SGHRS and YFSETQ. This CDR3 spans 14 amino acids. Trimming left V 5 bases short and J 0 bases short, with 11 bases between. The CDR3 DNA reads TGCGCCAGCAGACAGGGCCGTATGAACACTGAAGCTTTCTTT. It encodes CASRQGRMNTEAFF.

The chain uses TRBV7-3 and TRBJ1-1, with D unresolved. Germline loops: CDR1 SGHTA, CDR2 FQGTGA. V shed 5 bases and J shed 4 bases, with 17 bases lying between them. The CDR3 is 15 amino acids. The CDR3 reads CASSQVGGDGTEAFF. The CDR3 DNA follows: TGTGCCAGCAGCCAAGTTGGCGGGGATGGCACTGAAGCTTTCTTT.

CDR3 coding DNA: TGCGCCAGCAGTGAGTCTTTCGGGAGAGGGGAGACCCAGTACTTC. It is translated as CASSESFGRGETQYF. This rearrangement joins TRBV10-1 to TRBJ2-5; maybe TRBD2 (6 bases). Germline V gene lookup returns CDR1 WNHNN and CDR2 SYGVQD (reference sequence). This CDR3 is 15 amino acids long. V was cut by 0 bases and J by 5 bases, with 13 bases left in between.

This clone was observed once. The V call is TRBV4-1, the J call TRBJ1-1; 9 bases align to TRBD1. The length of the CDR3 is 16 residues. CDR1 is MGHRA and CDR2 is YSYEKL in the germline V gene. V dropped 2 bases and J dropped 4; count of bases not matched to a gene: 8. The CDR3 region has the DNA TGCGCCAGCAGCCAACCCTACAGGGGGCTCCCCACTGAAGCTTTCTTT. Its translation is CASSQPYRGLPTEAFF.

The J gene is TRBJ1-2, the V gene TRBV5-6, with 8 bases fitting TRBD1. J lost 2 bases, V lost 4 bases, and 7 bases had no gene match. The CDR3 runs 15 residues. Per the germline V gene, CDR1 is SGHDT and CDR2 is YYEEEE. The DNA of the CDR3 is TGTGCCAGCAGCAACTACAGGACAGGGAACTATGGCTACACCTTC. Translating gives CASSNYRTGNYGYTF.

The V call is TRBV7-9, the J call TRBJ2-3, with D possibly TRBD2 on 6 matching bases. The CDR3 covers 14 residues. Looked up from germline, CDR1 is SEHNR and CDR2 is FQNEAQ (reference sequence). Trimming removed 2 bases at V and 4 bases at J, with 10 bases between. CDR3 amino acids: CASSLTGVADTQYF. CDR3 sequence (DNA): TGTGCCAGCAGCTTAACGGGAGTAGCAGATACGCAGTATTTT.

The chain is built from TRBV11-2 and TRBJ2-1; D ambiguous. From germline, CDR1 is SGHAT and CDR2 FQNNGV. The CDR3 runs 15 residues. V lost 0 bases, J lost 7 bases, and 13 bases lay in between. The CDR3 loop is CASSLEPGSINEQFF. Here the CDR3 DNA reads TGTGCCAGCAGCTTAGAACCCGGTTCTATAAATGAGCAGTTCTTC. Together with reference TRBV11-2 and TRBJ2-1, the CDR3 gives the full variable domain: EAGVAQSPRYKIIEKRQSVAFWCNPISGHATLYWYQQILGQGPKLLIQFQNNGVVDDSQLPKDRFSAERLKGVDSTLKIQPAKLEDSAVYLCASSLEPGSINEQFFGPGTRLTVL.

The V gene is TRBV7-3, the J gene TRBJ1-4, with D possibly being TRBD1 (5 bases). The CDR3 loop spans 13 amino acids. Trimming stripped 5 bases from V and 12 bases from J, with 16 bases between. Germline-derived CDR1 and CDR2 are SGHTA and FQGTGA. CDR3 in amino acids: CASSLGAGGELFF. The CDR3 DNA follows: TGTGCCAGCAGCCTCGGGGCAGGAGGGGAACTGTTTTTT. The whole variable domain, remainder taken from reference TRBV7-3 and TRBJ1-4, is GAGVSQTPSNKVTEKGKYVELRCDPISGHTALYWYRQSLGQGPEFLIYFQGTGAADDSGLPNDRFFAVRPEGSVSTLKIQRTERGDSAVYLCASSLGAGGELFFGSGTQLSVL.

V and J are TRBV7-2 and TRBJ2-7; TRBD2 might be the D (5 bases). The CDR3 totals 12 residues. Germline V lookup: CDR1 SGHTA, CDR2 FQGNSA. Trimming took off 2 bases at V and 7 bases at J, with 9 bases between the two ends. The DNA of the CDR3 is TGTGCCAGCAGCTTATCGCGCGGGGAGCAGTACTTC. It specifies CASSLSRGEQYF.

This chain joins TRBV4-3 and TRBJ1-2; 7 nucleotides align to TRBD1. Germline V CDR1 and CDR2: LGHNA, YSLEER. V lost 0 bases and J lost 8; bases outside the gene matches: 9. The CDR3 length is 15 residues. CDR3 sequence (DNA): TGCGCCAGCAGCCAAGACGACCGACAGGGCGGCGGCTACACCTTC. This translates into CASSQDDRQGGGYTF.

This sequence joins TRBV9 and TRBJ2-7; D not resolved. CDR3 length: 14 amino acids. Per germline, CDR1 SGDLS and CDR2 YYNGEE. Trimming stripped 0 bases from V and 2 bases from J, with 9 bases between. As DNA, the CDR3 is TGTGCCAGCAGCGTAGGGCAGGTTACCTACGAGCAGTACTTC. It encodes CASSVGQVTYEQYF. Full variable domain (remainder filled in from reference TRBV9 and TRBJ2-7): DSGVTQTPKHLITATGQRVTLRCSPRSGDLSVYWYQQSLDQGLQFLIQYYNGEERAKGNILERFSAQQFPDLHSELNLSSLELGDSALYFCASSVGQVTYEQYFGPGTRLTVT.

This clone was recorded once. The rearrangement joins TRBV11-3 to TRBJ2-7, with D perhaps TRBD1 (6 bases). The V gene's germline CDR1 is SGHNT and CDR2 YENEEA. The CDR3 consists of 13 residues. The ends were cut back, 8 bases at V and 5 bases at J, with 16 bases in the middle. In DNA, the CDR3 is TGTGCCAGCTCAGAGGACAGCTGGGACGAGCAGTACTTC. Translated, it gives CASSEDSWDEQYF.

CDR3 sequence reads: CASRLGQGGYGYTF. Here the CDR3 DNA reads TGTGCCAGCAGACTTGGACAGGGGGGATATGGCTACACCTTC. V and J are TRBV2 and TRBJ1-2, with 10 bases that match TRBD1. The germline V gene encodes CDR1 SNHLY and CDR2 FYNNEI. J gave up 5 bases and V 6 bases, and 6 bases lay outside the gene matches. The CDR3 contains 14 residues.